This T cell receptor beta chain was found in a study of patients and donors after allogeneic stem cell transplantation. Germline lookup yields CDR1 MGHRA and CDR2 YSYEKL. This CDR3 has 15 residues. The V segment lost 3 bases and the J segment 10 bases; nucleotides outside the gene matches: 7. One entry per CDR3 protein results from TCRdb running MiXCR on the RT-PCR reads. The repertoire holds hundreds of thousands of distinct CDR3 sequences, with 16% as singletons. Input material: blood, either unsorted or a sorted T cell fraction (not recorded which). The V and J genes are TRBV4-1 and TRBJ1-6; TRBD1 agrees at 9 bases. The origin of this receptor is a human donor who was either an allogeneic HSCT recipient or a stem cell or donor lymphocyte infusion donor (not recorded which). It is not recorded whose cells these are; they may come from a transplant donor. The CDR3 protein is CASSHGGQGDSPLHF. CDR3 bases: TGCGCCAGCAGCCATGGGGGACAGGGAGACTCACCCCTCCACTTT.